This section outlines one TCR beta chain sequence together with its context. This clonotype has a handful of counts. What antigen it recognizes has not been identified. No much larger clone exists at a distance of one base, and base qualities are not known. The record originates from a study of Graves' ophthalmopathy and Graves' hyperthyroidism listed by TCRdb under 2018. In terms of the full investigation: Peripheral blood was collected at initial diagnosis, prior to any treatment. The study used TCR beta repertoire signatures to distinguish Graves' ophthalmopathy from Graves' hyperthyroidism and to predict progression to ophthalmopathy. In total, 135 blood samples were TCR-sequenced: 40 to 45 ophthalmopathy, under 85 hyperthyroidism and some 17 hyperthyroidism-to-ophthalmopathy patients. A discovery set of 90 to 100 patients (about 45 ophthalmopathy, approximately 58 stable hyperthyroidism) was enrolled to explore V-J signatures distinguishing ophthalmopathy from hyperthyroidism. For independent validation, a separate cohort was made up of 18 hyperthyroidism patients plus 17 patients who later progressed from hyperthyroidism to ophthalmopathy. In a handful of hyperthyroidism patients, the T-cell repertoire of thyroid tissue was compared with the T-cell repertoire of blood. Following sample collection, hyperthyroidism patients were given methimazole at a starting dose of 30 mg daily, and ophthalmopathy patients were given high-dose intravenous methylprednisolone. The 100 discovery patients were randomly split 7:3 into training and test sets.

The full study reports these points: In cross-validation, the 13-signature model distinguished ophthalmopathy from stable hyperthyroidism with approximately 88% sensitivity and about 84% specificity, and in the test set the corresponding values were roughly 78% and 74%. No statistical method was used to set the sample size in advance, and the investigators knew which group each participant was assigned to. Among expanded thyroid clonotypes with frequency above 0.001, most also showed up in blood, which suggests that blood repertoires may reflect the thyroid immune response. In validation, the model predicted ophthalmopathy progression with less than 71% sensitivity and 72% to 80% specificity; roughly 11 predicted patients were CT-confirmed with GO in a median of 6.5 months.

The CDR3 contains 14 residues, cysteine and phenylalanine counted. This entry keeps only the CDR3 DNA: 42 bases, framed from base 1. The CDR1 and CDR2 encoded by the germline V gene are SNHLY and FYNNEI. Compared with germline, V lacks 6 bases and J lacks 8 bases; bases without a gene match: 11. Hyperthyroidism was defined as stable when no progression to ophthalmopathy occurred within 18 months of follow-up. Hyperthyroidism patients were newly diagnosed, with disease duration under 2 months, and aged 18 to 65 years. Patients with other autoimmune diseases, uncontrolled infections, pregnancy or lactation were excluded. Clinical symptoms, serum thyroxine, TRAb, thyroid ultrasound and orbital computed tomography were used for diagnosis. Ficoll-Paque density gradient centrifugation was used to isolate PBMCs from about 9.4 ml of fresh peripheral blood. Total RNA was extracted using Trizol reagent, and RNA quality was checked on an Agilent 2100 Bioanalyzer.

For repertoire sequencing, the TCR beta CDR3 regions were amplified from RNA transcripts. HTBI primers and the Qiagen OneStep RT-PCR kit were used in a first-round RT-PCR, which was followed by a second-round multiplex PCR, size selection and purification. The libraries underwent paired-end sequencing with 100 bp reads on an Illumina HiSeq2000. For the original study's pipeline: SOAPnuke was used to process the reads, removing any read that contained adapters or uncalled bases, had a mean Phred below 15, or lacked an exact match to the constant primer or identifier. COPE v1.2.5 was used to merge high-quality paired reads. Clonotypes were defined as unique nucleotide sequences and were aligned to IMGT TRB V, D and J references using MiTCR v1.1. Analysis was restricted to V-J combinations with a frequency above 0.0001, which covered about 99% of repertoires. A TCR clonal expansion and chaos score per V-J combination was defined as the ratio of F50 clonal expansion to chaos observed in the TCRdist matrix. Welch's t-statistics and random forest were used to reduce features to approximately 13 V-J combinations, which were fed into a naive Bayes classifier. Thyroid-blood repertoire similarity was quantified with the Morisita-Horn index. The public reads were run again by TCRdb, first through fastp at Q25 and then through MiXCR, and only productive beta chains were kept. Every CDR3 protein is listed once, alongside the most common genes and DNA of its rows. It is TCRdb's table, rather than the study itself, that gives the V and J calls and clone size. This sample is represented by hundreds of thousands of distinct CDR3 sequences; 22% of them were singletons. The ten largest clones capture around 6.5% of the sample.

This chain is built from TRBV2 and TRBJ1-2, with TRBD1 matching 8 junction bases. Sequencing was carried out using peripheral blood. The TCR was taken from a woman under 30 with stable Graves' hyperthyroidism. Some clones in this sample may be carry-over from other donors' samples. Donor details come from another sample of the same person, matched by shared clones. CDR3 region: CASRTGTGAIGYTF. The nucleotide sequence reads TGTGCCAGCAGGACCGGGACAGGCGCGATCGGCTACACCTTC.